Listed below are T cell receptor beta chains from one sample, sequenced in a study of blood T cell repertoires in COVID-19. Produced via immunoSEQ multiplex PCR; TCRdb's table is partial and in-frame only. The sample has 90,000 to 150,000 clones, roughly nine tenths seen once. Sequences were obtained from peripheral blood. These receptors were collected from a human donor in a cohort sampled during active COVID-19. Each CDR3 is given with its conserved first and last residue. A D gene is named only where the DNA matches it firmly. Expanded clones get a size class; other rows say once, few or many, or leave the size out.

DNA: TGTGCCAGCAGTTTCCTTACAGGGGGCATCTACAATGAGCAGTTCTTC; CDR3: CASSFLTGGIYNEQFF; V: TRBV28; D: TRBD1; J: TRBJ2-1; size: NA
DNA: TGTGCCAGCAGTTACGGACTAGTCCGTCCGTCCGAGCAGTACTTC; CDR3: CASSYGLVRPSEQYF; V: TRBV6-5; D: TRBD2; J: TRBJ2-7; size: NA
DNA: TGTGCCAGCAGCTTAACTGGACACCAGCCCCAGCATTTT; CDR3: CASSLTGHQPQHF; V: TRBV5-6; D: NA; J: TRBJ1-5; size: few
DNA: TGTGCCAGCACCCGGCGGCGGGAGGGCCGAGAGACCCAGTACTTC; CDR3: CASTRRREGRETQYF; V: TRBV6-5; D: TRBD2; J: TRBJ2-5; size: NA
DNA: TGTGCCAGCAGCTTAGGTCGGTCATCTCCGGAGCAGTTCTTC; CDR3: CASSLGRSSPEQFF; V: TRBV11-3; D: NA; J: TRBJ2-1; size: NA
DNA: TGTGCCAGCAGCTTTACAGTTGAGCAGTTCTTC; CDR3: CASSFTVEQFF; V: TRBV11-2; D: NA; J: TRBJ2-1; size: NA
DNA: TGTGCCAGTAGTACAGATAGACAGGGGGCATTTGGGGCCAACGTCCTGACTTTC; CDR3: CASSTDRQGAFGANVLTF; V: TRBV19; D: TRBD1; J: TRBJ2-6; size: few
DNA: TGTGCCAGCAGTGAGGCGCGGGGCGCCTACAATGAGCAGTTCTTC; CDR3: CASSEARGAYNEQFF; V: TRBV27; D: NA; J: TRBJ2-1; size: NA
DNA: TGTGCCACCAGTGAGCCCGGGACTAGTAGAGATACGCAGTATTTT; CDR3: CATSEPGTSRDTQYF; V: TRBV24-1; D: TRBD2; J: TRBJ2-3; size: NA
DNA: TGTGCCAGCAGCCTCACCAGGGGGCTTACCTATGGCTACACCTTC; CDR3: CASSLTRGLTYGYTF; V: TRBV27; D: TRBD1; J: TRBJ1-2; size: NA
DNA: TGTGCCAGTCTTCTTCGGGGGGTTACGCTGGAGCAGTACTTC; CDR3: CASLLRGVTLEQYF; V: TRBV6-5; D: TRBD2; J: TRBJ2-7; size: NA
DNA: TGTGCCGGCAGTCAGGGTCATGATCAGCCCCAGCATTTT; CDR3: CAGSQGHDQPQHF; V: TRBV6-5; D: NA; J: TRBJ1-5; size: once
DNA: TGTGCCAGCAGCCTCGGGATAGGAGAGAAGACTGAAGCTTTCTTT; CDR3: CASSLGIGEKTEAFF; V: TRBV25-1; D: NA; J: TRBJ1-1; size: NA
DNA: TGCGCCAGCAGCTTGGCAAGGGGTAGCGGGACCTACGAGCAGTACTTC; CDR3: CASSLARGSGTYEQYF; V: TRBV5-1; D: TRBD2; J: TRBJ2-7; size: NA